Listed below are T cell receptor beta chains from one sample, sequenced in a study of post-analysis software for immune sequencing data. From the PCR reads, TCRdb called clonotypes with MiXCR, one entry per CDR3 protein. Of hundreds of thousands of distinct CDR3 sequences listed, 40% to 55% are singletons. Sequencing used blood. The receptors stem from a girl under 18 with multiple sclerosis. Each CDR3 is given with its conserved first and last residue. Fields, in order: CDR3 protein, clone size, CDR3 length, V gene, J gene. Some rows mark clone size as missing; the rest say once, few, many or name a class of expanded clone.

CDR3: CASSFRSSGQYNEQFF
size: .
length: 16
V: TRBV5-1
J: TRBJ2-1

CDR3: CASSLKIEETQYF
size: .
length: 13
V: TRBV7-2
J: TRBJ2-5

CDR3: CASSSLDISYEQYF
size: .
length: 14
V: TRBV7-9
J: .

CDR3: CASSPPGGRLGETQYF
size: few
length: 16
V: TRBV12-3/TRBV12-4
J: TRBJ2-5

CDR3: CASSPKGQGTDTQYF
size: .
length: 15
V: TRBV7-3
J: TRBJ2-3

CDR3: CSVESLLAGADTQYF
size: .
length: 15
V: TRBV29-1
J: TRBJ2-3

CDR3: CSVGLRLAGVKETQYF
size: once
length: 16
V: TRBV29-1
J: TRBJ2-5

CDR3: CASSSVEQETQYF
size: .
length: 13
V: TRBV7-3
J: TRBJ2-5

CDR3: CASSLSSLEQYF
size: .
length: 12
V: TRBV7-9
J: TRBJ2-7

CDR3: CASSPTPQETQYF
size: .
length: 13
V: TRBV5-1
J: TRBJ2-5

CDR3: CASSLELVRGAYEQYF
size: .
length: 16
V: TRBV7-2
J: TRBJ2-7

CDR3: CASRELDREETQYF
size: few
length: 14
V: TRBV25-1
J: TRBJ2-5

CDR3: CASSLGTGGSYNEQFF
size: few
length: 16
V: TRBV5-1
J: TRBJ2-1

CDR3: CSAPKWLAGGTEAFF
size: .
length: 15
V: TRBV20-1
J: TRBJ1-1

CDR3: CASSPWTGERTQYF
size: .
length: 14
V: TRBV7-9
J: TRBJ2-5

CDR3: CATSESSPDRALTDTQYF
size: .
length: 18
V: TRBV24-1
J: TRBJ2-3

CDR3: CSVSLLAASYEQYF
size: few
length: 14
V: TRBV29-1
J: TRBJ2-7

CDR3: CSVEGSESNYNEQFF
size: few
length: 15
V: TRBV29-1
J: TRBJ2-1

CDR3: CASSFLGGTTDTQYF
size: .
length: 15
V: TRBV7-3
J: TRBJ2-3

CDR3: CATSDSQGRTDTQYF
size: few
length: 15
V: TRBV24-1
J: TRBJ2-3

CDR3: CATGERQSHTQYF
size: few
length: 13
V: TRBV15
J: TRBJ2-3

CDR3: CASFEETSDHNEQFF
size: few
length: 15
V: TRBV6-4
J: TRBJ2-1

CDR3: CATWTSGKGRKGDEQFF
size: few
length: 17
V: TRBV5-4
J: TRBJ2-1